This T cell receptor (beta chain) was documented in a study of vaccination and CD4 T cells after COVID-19 (dated by TCRdb to the early 2020s). With regard to the full study: Convalescent patients had a positive SARS-CoV-2 result on nasal swab PCR, and of these patients, several had mild disease and one had severe disease. Post-COVID blood samples were collected from convalescent patients a median of approximately 100 days after diagnosis, with a range of about 35 to 170 days. As controls, cultures received a CEFX viral epitope pool (the positive control), an HIV-1 Nef peptide pool (the negative control), or no peptide at all. In the convalescent cohort there were six males and four females, among whom were two Hispanic individuals, seven Caucasians, two Asians and one multiracial person. Post-vaccine blood samples were obtained a median of approximately 74 days after the second vaccine dose, with a range of about 12 to 241 days. Culture stimuli were overlapping spike peptide pools from SARS-CoV-2 and from the common cold coronaviruses HCoV-NL63, HCoV-OC43 and HCoV-229E. In ten to eleven COVID-19 convalescent patients and a handful of infection-naive healthy vaccine recipients, the spike-specific CD4+ TCR repertoire before mRNA vaccination was compared with the repertoire after mRNA vaccination. Two doses of either the Pfizer-BioNTech BNT162b2 vaccine (n=8) or the Moderna mRNA-1273 vaccine (n=2) were administered to participants. Findings and caveats that apply to the study as a whole: Nearly all vaccine-specific clones in convalescent patients (304 of 307) were mono-reactive for SARS-CoV-2 spike rather than cross-reactive with common cold coronaviruses. In convalescent patients, a median approximately 90% of post-vaccine SARS-CoV-2-reactive clones were detected only after vaccination, suggesting vaccine-specific priming. The median count of SARS-CoV-2-reactive clonotypes went up from approximately 22 after infection to a few dozen after vaccination, although the change was not significant. Relatively few convalescent patients were included in the study, and early timepoints after natural infection were not analyzed.

Read against the paper, the sample's treatment or condition label means: roughly 11-day PBMC culture with coronavirus spike peptide pools or control peptides (ViraFEST assay). The ViraFEST assay was used in the study, in which antigen-specific T cells were expanded with peptide pools and expanded clonotypes were subsequently identified by TCR sequencing. The positive SARS-CoV-2 PCR tests of the convalescent patients were dated from March to December 2020, before the Alpha, Beta and Delta variants emerged in the United States. PBMCs were cultured at roughly 1.8 million per well in IMDM supplemented with approximately 5% human AB serum and about 9.5 IU/ml IL-2, with approximately 10 ug/ml peptide pools added. On days 3 and 7, half of the culture medium was replaced with fresh IL-2-containing medium. After ten to eleven days of culture, CD4+ T cells were isolated by negative selection using the EasySep CD4+ T cell isolation kit. PBMCs were separated from whole blood using Ficoll-Paque Plus gradient centrifugation and then either used fresh or cryopreserved at -140C. Triplicate wells were generally used for each culture condition.

To note about this clonotype: Which antigen it targets is not known. Base qualities are not at hand, and no much larger clone is one base apart.

CDR1 and CDR2 were assigned from the germline V gene (reference sequence) as LNHDA and SQIVND. Reading from cysteine to phenylalanine, the CDR3 counts 14 amino acids. The retained sequence is limited to the CDR3, 42 bases, with the frame set at the first base. The V end gives up 5 bases and the J end 0 bases, leaving 3 bases in the junction not matched to a gene. To prepare the library, PCR was applied. DNA from cultured CD4+ T cells underwent TCR sequencing with the Oncomine TCR Beta short-read assay at the Johns Hopkins FTIC core. Genomic DNA was extracted from the cultured CD4+ T cells with the QIAamp micro DNA kit. Oncomine TCR Beta libraries from cultured CD4+ T cells were pooled using unique dual indexes and sequenced on an Illumina iSeq 100. Concerning the study's data processing: Non-productive sequences were removed, and CDR3s not starting with C, not ending with F or W, or shorter than 7 amino acids were discarded. Antigen-specific clonotypes were identified using the MANAFEST web application through comparison of peptide-stimulated wells with reference and other culture wells. To be called positive, a clone needed an FDR below 0.05, an odds ratio above 5, and a productive frequency above 0.1% in at least two of three replicate wells. A clonotype was classed as cross-reactive if the clonotype showed significant expansion both in SARS-CoV-2 spike wells and in at least one common cold coronavirus spike condition. Similarity between CDR3 sequences was evaluated in R version 3.6.1 using Levenshtein distances (stringdist) and unrooted phylogenetic trees (ape). TCRdb applied fastp at Q25 and MiXCR to the public reads, then kept only in-frame beta chains. Each record represents a unique CDR3 protein, reported with the most common genes and DNA among its rows. V and J calls and clone size were set by TCRdb, not the authors. A total of over 10,000 distinct CDR3 sequences appear in this sample, approximately 60% of them only once. Approximately 10% of the sample goes to the ten largest clones.

The V and J segments used are TRBV19 and TRBJ1-1; 7 of the junction bases match TRBD1. Sequenced input: CD4+ T cells from blood, cultured in vitro. The TCR originated in a human donor who had recovered from COVID-19. The CDR3 region: CASSLTGLNTEAFF. In nucleotides, the sequence is TGTGCCAGTAGTCTGACAGGGTTGAACACTGAAGCTTTCTTT.